The following is a T cell receptor beta chain sequence with its context. Authors' processing steps: How many nucleated cells were present was estimated from reference gene primer amplification. Assay: immunoSEQ multiplex PCR; the TCRdb copy retains only in-frame clones and omits some. Clone size and V and J calls were adopted from that table, with D and trimming inferred from the DNA. The repertoire holds just under 250,000 clones, with 86% as singletons. The sample originates from a study of blood T cell repertoires in COVID-19. Study-level information: Samples taken during acute and convalescent COVID-19 were collected in the United States, Italy and Spain. Nucleic acid was either cDNA or gDNA, and it came from T cells, B-cell-depleted T cells, or PBMCs.

CDR1 SGHTA and CDR2 FQGTGA come from the germline V gene. Trimming stripped 5 bases from V and 7 bases from J, with 9 bases between. This CDR3 has 13 residues. The chain recombines TRBV7-3 with TRBJ1-6, with a possible D match to TRBD1 (5 bases). The sequencing sample was made of peripheral blood. The TCR was taken from a woman in her 30s who had recovered from COVID-19. The CDR3: CASSPRQNSPLHF. Here the CDR3 DNA reads TGTGCCAGCAGCCCGCGACAGAATTCACCCCTCCACTTT.